The clone carrying this TCR beta chain has a single count. The record originates from a study of blood T cell repertoires in COVID-19. Trimming stripped 5 bases from V and 0 bases from J, with 14 bases between. This CDR3 is 15 amino acids long. The germline CDR1 and CDR2 sequences are SNHLY and FYNNEI. Sequencing used immunoSEQ multiplex PCR; TCRdb keeps in-frame clones, though not all of them. The sample lists about 300,000 clones, under 90% occurring once. The gene calls are TRBV2 and TRBJ2-7, with D possibly being TRBD1 (7 bases). The sequencing sample was made of PBMCs or T cells enriched from blood (not recorded which). This TCR was recovered from a woman aged 50 to 60 who had been exposed to COVID-19. The CDR3 spells CASSKQGGSSYEQYF. The CDR3 coding sequence is TGTGCCAGCAGTAAGCAGGGGGGTAGCTCCTACGAGCAGTACTTC.